This TCR beta chain derives from a study of T cells in localized non-small cell lung cancer (dated by TCRdb to the early 2020s). Context from the whole study: The study examined T cell repertoires in a few hundred patients with early-stage NSCLC and compared tumors with uninvolved tumor-adjacent lungs. The cohort was made up of 200 to 250 treatment-naive NSCLC patients whose localized lung tumors had been resected. NSCLC patients had a mean age of around 66 years, and fewer than 150 were male and nearly 110 female.

In regard to this clone: There is no known antigen for this receptor. Base quality data are lacking; no much larger clone is found one base away.

TCR beta CDR3 regions were sequenced from DNA using the immunoSEQ Assay. Processing in the source paper ran as follows. T cell density was computed as TCR beta template counts normalized to usable DNA estimated by amplifying housekeeping genes. Richness was estimated with the preseqR package, extrapolating to 400,000 templates for PBMC samples and 120,000 templates for tissue samples. Clonality was calculated as one minus Pielou's evenness. To identify tissue-enriched TCRs, differential abundance testing was run on productive amino-acid clonotypes with a minimum total count of 5 and an alpha of 0.1. The Jaccard Index and the Morisita Overlap Index were used to measure how much the repertoires overlapped between compartments. GLIPH grouped TCR beta CDR3s together with public tetramer-defined viral CDR3s, and a viral motif had to include at least three viral sequences and also show V-gene enrichment. TCRdb retrieved this table from immuneACCESS and kept in-frame rearrangements only. Not all clones are present; in checked studies, unresolved V genes account for under half, and no reason is known for the remainder. V, J and clone size were drawn from that table, and D and trimming were deduced from the DNA. This sample lists approximately 30,000 clones; more than 70% were detected once. Around 4% of the sample lies in the top ten.

At diagnosis, peripheral blood, uninvolved tumor-adjacent lung and tumor were collected and stored as a combination of fresh-frozen and FFPE material. For TCR repertoire profiling, blood samples were analyzed in the form of peripheral blood mononuclear cells. What the research found in general, with its limitations: Uninvolved tumor-adjacent lung showed the highest T cell clonality, higher than tumor, which suggests more focused antigenic responses in the adjacent lung. A median of 57 of the top 100 tumor clones turned up in the paired uninvolved adjacent lung, and some 28 of those clones also ranked among the top 100 of that same adjacent lung. Because multi-region tumor sequencing was not performed, intratumor heterogeneity could not be ruled out. Longer overall survival was associated with higher blood T cell density, whereas shorter survival was associated with higher adjacent-lung clonality. Because the study design was exploratory, TCR variables were selected using unadjusted p-values without false-discovery rate correction.

From the cysteine through the phenylalanine, the CDR3 covers 12 amino acids. CDR3 DNA only is kept here, 36 bases in frame from base 1. V and J are truncated by 6 bases and 5 bases respectively, leaving an intervening sequence of 8 bases. As encoded in the germline V gene, CDR1 is SNHLY while CDR2 is FYNNEI. Here the chain combines TRBV2 and TRBJ2-1, with TRBD1 as a weak D call on 5 bases. Here the sequenced sample was peripheral blood, taken before any cancer treatment. The origin of this receptor is a woman aged 40-69 years with stage I lung adenocarcinoma. The DNA sequence is as follows: TGTGCCAGCAGGCAGGGTAACAATGAGCAGTTCTTC. The resulting protein is CASRQGNNEQFF.